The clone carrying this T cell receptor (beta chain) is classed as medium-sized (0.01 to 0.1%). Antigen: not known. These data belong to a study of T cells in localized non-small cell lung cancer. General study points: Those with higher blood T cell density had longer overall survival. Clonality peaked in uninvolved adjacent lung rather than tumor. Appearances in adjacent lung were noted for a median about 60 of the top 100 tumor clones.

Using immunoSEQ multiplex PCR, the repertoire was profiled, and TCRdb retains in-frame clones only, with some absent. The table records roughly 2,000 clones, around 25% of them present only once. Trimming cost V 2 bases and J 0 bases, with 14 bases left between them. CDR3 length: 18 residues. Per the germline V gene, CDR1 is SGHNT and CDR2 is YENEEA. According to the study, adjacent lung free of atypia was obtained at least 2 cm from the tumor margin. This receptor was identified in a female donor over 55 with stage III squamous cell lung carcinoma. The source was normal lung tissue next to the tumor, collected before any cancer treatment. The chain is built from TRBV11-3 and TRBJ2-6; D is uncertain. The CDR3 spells CASSLSLSASSGANVLTF. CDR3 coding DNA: TGTGCCAGCAGCTTAAGTCTGTCAGCCAGCTCTGGGGCCAACGTCCTGACTTTC.